This T cell receptor beta chain was documented in a study of T cell changes during pregnancy in multiple sclerosis. Germline V lookup: CDR1 SEHNR, CDR2 FQNEAQ (reference sequence). This CDR3 has 15 amino acids. V lost 4 bases and J 5 bases, leaving 17 bases between the germline ends. Here immunoSEQ multiplex PCR was the method, and the copy in TCRdb shows in-frame clones only, minus some. The data show around 100,000 clones, roughly 92% seen once. The starting material was peripheral blood, obtained after pregnancy. This TCR was recovered from a female donor with multiple sclerosis, enrolled in a pregnancy study. This chain connects TRBV7-9 to TRBJ2-5, with a possible D match to TRBD1 (6 bases). The CDR3 bases are TGTGCCAGCAGCTACGCACAGGGTTTATCGGAGACCCAGTACTTC. It is translated as CASSYAQGLSETQYF.